The 24 T cell receptor beta chains below come from one sample, sequenced in a study of shared clonotypes between healthy human individuals. Assay used: immunoSEQ multiplex PCR; TCRdb lists only in-frame clones, some missing. The sample includes approximately 2.5 million clones, more than 90% of them seen just once. Sequencing was done on a sample of naive CD4+ T cells sorted from blood. Subset specified: CD45RA+ positively selected. The receptors come from a man aged 18 to 29 in good health.

The V and J genes are TRBV11-2 and TRBJ2-5, with D perhaps TRBD2 (6 bases). With 1 base removed from V and 4 bases from J, the gap between germline ends came to 25 bases. CDR3 length: 19 residues. Germline CDR1 SGHAT, CDR2 FQNNGV. CDR3 nucleotides: TGTGCCAGCAGCTTAGCAACGCGGGGACTTTTGGGACCCACAGAGACCCAGTACTTC. Residues: CASSLATRGLLGPTETQYF.

A note on this clone: Other DNA sequences from this sample encode an identical CDR3 as well. This rearrangement joins TRBV6-1 to TRBJ1-1; no firm D call. Trimming left V 1 base short and J 8 bases short, with 5 bases between. The CDR3 has 11 residues. CDR1 is MNHNS and CDR2 is SASEGT in the germline V gene. The CDR3 coding sequence is TGTGCCAGCAGTGAAGAAGGAGAAGCTTTCTTT. It yields the protein CASSEEGEAFF.

The chain links TRBV9 to TRBJ1-2, with D maybe TRBD1 (6 bases). This CDR3 contains 15 residues. V gave up 0 bases and J gave up 2 bases, with 11 bases separating them. Germline loops: CDR1 SGDLS, CDR2 YYNGEE. The CDR3 region has the DNA TGTGCCAGCAGCGTAGAGTACAGGGCCAACTATGGCTACACCTTC. Encoded protein: CASSVEYRANYGYTF. The full variable domain, with the rest looked up from reference TRBV9 and TRBJ1-2, is DSGVTQTPKHLITATGQRVTLRCSPRSGDLSVYWYQQSLDQGLQFLIQYYNGEERAKGNILERFSAQQFPDLHSELNLSSLELGDSALYFCASSVEYRANYGYTFGSGTRLTVV.

CDR3 residues: CASSYSTLASSYEQYF. CDR3 nucleotide sequence: TGTGCCAGCAGTTACTCGACCCTAGCAAGCTCCTACGAGCAGTACTTC. The chain carries TRBV6-5 and TRBJ2-7; D possibly corresponds to TRBD2 (5 bases). The CDR3 loop spans 16 amino acids. Germline-derived CDR1 and CDR2 are MNHEY and SVGAGI. The V end was cut by 0 bases, the J end by 0 bases, with 12 bases between.

Written as DNA, the CDR3 is TGTGCCAGCAATTCGGAGGGACTAGGTTTCAATGAGCAGTTCTTC. Protein: CASNSEGLGFNEQFF. The chain joins TRBV6-5 to TRBJ2-1; 8 bases are a match to TRBD2. V gave up 7 bases and J gave up 6 bases; unmatched junction bases: 11. The CDR3 runs to 15 residues. The germline CDR1 and CDR2 sequences are MNHEY and SVGAGI.

The chain has TRBV5-1 and TRBJ2-3; TRBD1 matches at 10 bases. The V gene's germline CDR1 is SGHRS and CDR2 YFSETQ. With 4 bases clipped from V and 2 bases from J, the junction kept 4 bases outside the gene matches. This CDR3 is built from 15 residues. CDR3 amino acids: CASSVGQGDTDTQYF. The CDR3 bases are TGCGCCAGCAGCGTCGGACAGGGGGACACAGATACGCAGTATTTT.

This rearrangement joins TRBV5-4 to TRBJ2-7, with 8 bases aligning to TRBD2. This CDR3 is 13 amino acids long. The germline CDR1 and CDR2 sequences are SGHNT and YYREEE (reference sequence). Germline trimming cut 5 bases from V and 7 bases from J; bases unmatched to any gene: 8. The CDR3 protein is CASRKGLALEQYF. The CDR3 DNA reads TGTGCCAGCAGGAAAGGACTAGCCTTGGAGCAGTACTTC. Full variable domain (outside the CDR3, taken from reference TRBV5-4 and TRBJ2-7): ETGVTQSPTHLIKTRGQQVTLRCSSQSGHNTVSWYQQALGQGPQFIFQYYREEENGRGNFPPRFSGLQFPNYSSELNVNALELDDSALYLCASRKGLALEQYFGPGTRLTVT.

A few counts support this clone. Other DNA sequences in this sample translate to the same CDR3. The V gene is TRBV20-1, the J gene TRBJ1-1; TRBD1 might be the D (6 bases). V lost 6 bases and J lost 4, with 9 bases in between. Per the germline V gene, CDR1 is DFQATT and CDR2 is SNEGSKA (reference sequence). This CDR3 has 11 residues. For the CDR3, the DNA is TGCAGTGCACAGGGAGGCACTGAAGCTTTCTTT. This sequence encodes CSAQGGTEAFF.

This chain connects TRBV6-4 to TRBJ2-2; 10 nucleotides agree with TRBD2. CDR1 and CDR2 from the germline V gene are MRHNA and SNTAGT. The CDR3 length is 13 residues. Trimming at V came to 7 bases and at J to 7 bases, leaving 3 bases not matched to a gene. This CDR3 reads CASTRTSGGELFF. For the CDR3, the DNA is TGTGCCAGCACGCGGACTAGCGGCGGGGAGCTGTTTTTT.

Only one count was recorded for this clone. The chain couples TRBV13 to TRBJ2-1; D gene uncertain. The CDR3 spans 14 residues. The V and J ends lost 10 bases and 5 bases respectively, with 18 bases between them. Germline CDR1 reads PRHDT; CDR2 reads FYEKMQ (reference sequence). The CDR3 here is CATQRRLADNEQFF. CDR3 in DNA: TGTGCCACCCAAAGGCGACTGGCGGACAATGAGCAGTTCTTC.

The chain employs TRBV5-1 and TRBJ1-2; 9 nucleotides align to TRBD1. J gave up 0 bases and V 4 bases, and 10 bases lay outside the gene matches. This CDR3 comprises 17 residues. Per germline, CDR1 SGHRS and CDR2 YFSETQ. CDR3 coding DNA: TGCGCCAGCAGCACAGATGGACAGGGGACTTCTAACTATGGCTACACCTTC. Amino acid sequence: CASSTDGQGTSNYGYTF.

The V and J genes are TRBV6-1 and TRBJ2-7; weak D call: TRBD2 (6 bases). CDR3 length: 15 amino acids. From germline, CDR1 is MNHNS and CDR2 SASEGT. V shed 8 bases and J shed 0 bases, with 17 bases lying between them. CDR3 amino acids: CASRVGGGSSYEQYF. Written as DNA, the CDR3 is TGTGCCAGCCGAGTCGGTGGGGGGAGCTCCTACGAGCAGTACTTC.

The CDR3 sequence: CAISEEQHSANYGYTF. The CDR3, as DNA: TGTGCCATCAGTGAGGAGCAGCATTCAGCTAACTATGGCTACACCTTC. This sequence joins TRBV10-3 and TRBJ1-2; D call uncertain. Germline-derived CDR1 and CDR2 are ENHRY and SYGVKD. CDR3 size: 16 residues. Trimming cost V 2 bases and J 0 bases, with 13 bases left between them.

The chain employs TRBV6-1 and TRBJ2-7; 7 bases match TRBD1. V dropped 8 bases and J dropped 7; count of bases not matched to a gene: 8. Germline assignment: CDR1 MNHNS and CDR2 SASEGT. This CDR3 is 12 amino acids long. The CDR3 DNA follows: TGTGCCAGCCGACAGGGTTGGGGTGAGCAGTACTTC. It codes for CASRQGWGEQYF.

V gene TRBV7-8 combines with J gene TRBJ2-2; the match to TRBD1 covers 8 bases. V was clipped by 4 bases and J by 6 bases; unmatched bases: 7. Germline CDR1 is SGHVS and CDR2 is FQNEAQ. There are 15 residues in the CDR3. CDR3 residues: CASSSRTGRAGELFF. As DNA, the CDR3 is TGTGCCAGCAGCTCGCGGACAGGGCGAGCCGGGGAGCTGTTTTTT.

This chain connects TRBV30 to TRBJ1-3; the match to TRBD1 covers 7 bases. In germline, CDR1 is GTSNPN, CDR2 SVGIG (reference sequence). With V trimmed by 5 bases and J by 4 bases, 5 bases remained unmatched. This CDR3 comprises 13 residues. In nucleotides, the CDR3 is TGTGCCTGGGGAACGGGACAGGGAAACACCATATATTTT. Protein: CAWGTGQGNTIYF.

This chain uses TRBV27 with TRBJ1-3; D remains ambiguous. The CDR3 extends over 15 amino acids. The ends were cut back, 5 bases at V and 1 base at J, with 12 bases in the middle. The V gene's germline CDR1 is MNHEY and CDR2 SMNVEV (reference sequence). The CDR3 spells CASSLQKASGNTIYF. The CDR3 bases are TGTGCCAGCAGTCTTCAGAAGGCGTCTGGAAACACCATATATTTT.

The V gene is TRBV19, the J gene TRBJ2-3; maybe TRBD1 (6 bases). The V end lost 4 bases, the J end lost 4 bases, and 9 bases lay between the germline ends. CDR3 length: 13 residues. Looked up from germline, CDR1 is LNHDA and CDR2 is SQIVND (reference sequence). The CDR3 spells CASSRDISDTQYF. The CDR3 DNA reads TGTGCCAGTAGTAGGGACATTTCAGATACGCAGTATTTT. The variable domain in full, with the rest retrieved from reference TRBV19 and TRBJ2-3, is DGGITQSPKYLFRKEGQNVTLSCEQNLNHDAMYWYRQDPGQGLRLIYYSQIVNDFQKGDIAEGYSVSREKKESFPLTVTSAQKNPTAFYLCASSRDISDTQYFGPGTRLTVL.

The rearrangement uses TRBV29-1 and TRBJ1-1; tentatively, D is TRBD1 (6 bases). This CDR3 spans 14 amino acids. Trimming took 6 bases from V and 2 from J, leaving 16 bases between them. Germline values: CDR1 SQVTM, CDR2 ANQGSEA. The CDR3 region has the DNA TGCAGCGTAGATACAGGGCGCGGAAACACTGAAGCTTTCTTT. Translation: CSVDTGRGNTEAFF. Together with reference TRBV29-1 and TRBJ1-1, the CDR3 gives the full variable domain: SAVISQKPSRDICQRGTSLTIQCQVDSQVTMMFWYRQQPGQSLTLIATANQGSEATYESGFVIDKFPISRPNLTFSTLTVSNMSPEDSSIYLCSVDTGRGNTEAFFGQGTRLTVV.

J is TRBJ2-1 and V is TRBV9, with 11 bases aligning to TRBD2. CDR1 SGDLS and CDR2 YYNGEE come from the germline V gene. The CDR3 length is 16 residues. Germline trimming cut 0 bases from V and 2 bases from J; bases unmatched to any gene: 1. DNA for the CDR3: TGTGCCAGCAGCGTAGCGACTAGCGGGGCCTACAATGAGCAGTTCTTC. The encoded protein is CASSVATSGAYNEQFF.

This chain links TRBV4-1 with TRBJ1-2; the match to TRBD1 covers 9 bases. CDR1 and CDR2 (germline): MGHRA, YSYEKL. The CDR3 has 16 residues. The V gene end was trimmed by 6 bases and the J gene end by 2 bases; junction bases not matched to a gene: 10. In nucleotides, the CDR3 is TGCGCCAGCAGTCAACCCAGACAGGGGGTGAACTATGGCTACACCTTC. Its translation is CASSQPRQGVNYGYTF.

The rearrangement joins TRBV19 to TRBJ2-1, with 9 bases that match TRBD2. This CDR3 is built from 16 residues. V trimming: 5 bases; J trimming: 0 bases; junction bases outside the gene matches: 5. Per the germline V gene, CDR1 is LNHDA and CDR2 is SQIVND (reference sequence). The CDR3 DNA sequence: TGTGCCAGTAGTCTGAGTAGCGGGAGCTCCTACAATGAGCAGTTCTTC. It specifies CASSLSSGSSYNEQFF.

A single count supports this clone. The germline gene is not matched at one end of the junction; a read error may be the cause. V and J are TRBV4-1 and TRBJ2-7; tentative D call: TRBD1 (6 bases). The germline V gene encodes CDR1 MGHRA and CDR2 YSYEKL. The CDR3 spans 13 residues. CDR3 in amino acids: CASSQEGQGSTMF. The CDR3 region has the DNA TGCGCCAGCAGCCAAGAGGGTCAGGGGAGTACAATGTTC.

A note on this clone: Other nucleotide sequences in the sample specify the same CDR3. The chain combines TRBV7-9 with TRBJ1-6, with D perhaps TRBD1 (5 bases). V was cut by 5 bases and J by 7 bases, with 9 bases left in between. The CDR3 is made up of 13 amino acids. CDR1 SEHNR and CDR2 FQNEAQ come from the germline V gene (reference sequence). The CDR3 region is CASSPGGNSPLHF. CDR3 coding DNA: TGTGCCAGCAGCCCGGGGGGGAATTCACCCCTCCACTTT.